The present T cell receptor beta chain was sequenced within a study of shared clonotypes between healthy human individuals. Across the whole study: There were three CD4 naive, three CD4 memory, two CD8 naive and one CD8 memory plates per donor. Findings and limits, study-wide: Clonotypes which were not shared had lower generation probabilities than clonotypes that all four donors shared.

Method: immunoSEQ multiplex PCR; TCRdb's copy keeps in-frame clones and lacks some. The repertoire has approximately 810,000 clones, 80% to 95% of them found once; the top ten carry approximately 25%. Naive CD8 cells were CD45RO-negative, positively selected for CCR7, excluding terminally differentiated effector memory CD45RA+ cells. The donor population consisted of healthy HIV-negative adults with no recent acute infections or vaccinations. The CDR3 runs 15 residues. Germline V gene data show CDR1 as SEHNR and CDR2 as FQNEAQ (reference sequence). Trimming pared 5 bases from V and 3 bases from J, leaving 16 bases between. On this clone: Its antigen is not identified.

The sequencing input was naive CD8+ T cells sorted from blood. The TCR comes from a man aged 30-40 years in good health. V and J are TRBV7-9 and TRBJ2-5; D is perhaps TRBD1 or TRBD2 (5 bases each). CDR3 loop: CASSPGTLREETQYF. The CDR3 nucleotides read TGTGCCAGCAGCCCCGGGACCCTAAGGGAAGAGACCCAGTACTTC.